This TCR beta chain was recorded in a study of OX40 agonist ivuxolimab in advanced cancers. Sequencing used immunoSEQ multiplex PCR; TCRdb keeps in-frame clones, though not all of them. The sample holds around 50,000 clones; approximately 81% are singletons and the top ten take about 20%. CDR3 size: 17 residues. Deletions cut 3 bases from V and 2 bases from J, with 20 bases between. The germline V gene has CDR1 SGHDT and CDR2 YYEEEE. This material consisted of CD4+ or CD8+ T cells sorted from blood, taken in a trial of the OX40 agonist ivuxolimab. J is TRBJ1-2 and V is TRBV5-6; perhaps TRBD1 as D (6 bases). This receptor was obtained from an adult with an advanced solid tumor such as melanoma, head and neck, liver or kidney cancer. The CDR3 nucleotides are TGTGCCAGCAGCTCACTTAGTGAGAGCAGGGGAAACTATGGCTACACCTTC. Protein: CASSSLSESRGNYGYTF.